These T cell receptor beta chains were read from a single sample in a study of blood T cells in healthy people across ages. MiXCR, run by TCRdb on the 5' RACE reads, gives a single entry per CDR3 protein. The table records hundreds of thousands of distinct CDR3 sequences, more than 20% of them present only once. The source material was blood. These receptors came from an older man in good health. The CDR3 runs from the conserved cysteine through the conserved F or W. Each record gives: CDR3 length, J gene, V gene, D gene, CDR3 protein. A D gene is named only where the DNA matches it firmly.

>15|TRBJ2-3|TRBV5-1|TRBD2
CASSPSGDGTDTQYF
>13|TRBJ2-7|TRBV12-3/TRBV12-4|NA
CASSLQDPYEQYF
>15|TRBJ2-7|TRBV5-1|TRBD2
CASSTQAGALYEQYF
>17|TRBJ2-1|TRBV7-9|TRBD2
CASSAQPPGLADSEQFF
>13|TRBJ1-2|TRBV29-1|NA
CSVDLNREDGYTF
>15|TRBJ2-3|TRBV20-1|TRBD2
CSARDLAGYTDTQYF
>14|TRBJ2-5|TRBV9|TRBD1
CASSEQGNQETQYF
>14|TRBJ1-1|TRBV3-1|NA
CASSQSGGGGEAFF
>14|TRBJ2-5|TRBV5-4|NA
CASSLGYHQETQYF
>18|TRBJ2-4|TRBV5-1|TRBD2
CASSLAASGSISKNIQYF
>14|TRBJ2-3|TRBV20-1|TRBD1
CSAHTGGVLDTQYF
>13|TRBJ1-2|TRBV2|TRBD1
CASTQQGVEGYTF
>16|TRBJ2-3|TRBV7-9|TRBD2
CASSSLYGRATDTQYF
>14|TRBJ1-1|TRBV3-1|NA
CASSQRDSHTEAFF
>15|TRBJ2-5|TRBV5-5|TRBD1
CASSLTAGGKETQYF
>11|TRBJ2-5|TRBV29-1|NA
CSIDGGETQYF
>12|NA|TRBV20-1|NA
CSARGHQETQYF
>17|TRBJ2-7|TRBV7-9|TRBD1
CASSASPGTGFSYEQYF
>12|TRBJ1-4|TRBV20-1|NA
CSARDFAEKLFF
>12|NA|TRBV7-9|NA
CASTQGQETQYF
>14|TRBJ1-2|TRBV5-1|NA
CASSPGFSSYGYTF
>11|TRBJ2-7|TRBV6-5|NA
CASRRGDEQYF
>15|NA|TRBV5-1|TRBD2
CASRLTSGRIYEQYF
>16|TRBJ1-4|TRBV28|TRBD1
CASAPQGVGTNEKLFF
>13|TRBJ2-2|TRBV3-1|NA
CASSQTWTGELFF
>16|TRBJ1-5|TRBV10-3|TRBD1
CAISESGTGRAQPQHF
>13|TRBJ2-1|TRBV29-1|NA
CSGTRDMTEEQFF
>13|TRBJ1-2|TRBV11-2|NA
CASSVLGNYGYTF
>14|TRBJ2-3|TRBV20-1|NA
CSARSSPGGDTQYF
>14|NA|TRBV20-1|TRBD2
CSARDPKAGNEQFF
>13|NA|TRBV12-3/TRBV12-4|NA
CASSFSGDLEQYF
>15|TRBJ2-5|TRBV20-1|NA
CSADGDIKGQETQYF
>16|TRBJ2-7|TRBV4-1|NA
CASSQVATGVLYEQYF
>11|TRBJ2-3|TRBV20-1|NA
CSARDKDTQYF
>14|TRBJ2-5|TRBV7-7|NA
CASSLDSSQETQYF
>12|TRBJ2-2|TRBV7-2|NA
CASSLFLGELFF
>17|TRBJ2-5|TRBV5-6|NA
CASSFHPPVATQETQYF
>12|TRBJ2-5|TRBV29-1|TRBD1
CSVAQGAETQYF
>15|NA|TRBV14|TRBD2
CASSHDSGFDYEQYF
>14|NA|TRBV3-1|TRBD2
CASSLLAGEYEQYF
>14|TRBJ1-5|TRBV28|NA
CASNPRRGAWPQHF
>17|TRBJ1-4|TRBV7-2|NA
CASSLEVWSAGLGKLFF
>15|TRBJ2-5|TRBV29-1|NA
CSVEGEGQGPQTQYF
>14|TRBJ2-1|TRBV5-1|NA
CASSPGSSYNEQFF
>14|TRBJ2-5|TRBV12-3/TRBV12-4|NA
CASSFWGLEESQYF
>12|TRBJ1-2|TRBV28|NA
CASSLVDYGYTF
>12|TRBJ1-1|TRBV12-3/TRBV12-4|NA
CASSLGVRGAFF
>17|TRBJ2-2|TRBV7-9|NA
CASSLAHSVTNTGELFF
>13|NA|TRBV6-5|NA
CASTFSMAGEQFF
>15|TRBJ1-1|TRBV4-1|TRBD1
CASSQGDRMNTEAFF
>15|TRBJ2-3|TRBV5-1|TRBD2
CASSYIGGRADTQYF